These 30 T cell receptor beta chains originate from one sample sequenced in a study of regulatory T cells in long-lasting Graves disease. Time point noted: persistent/refractory GD, antithyroid drugs over 5 years with positive TRAb. The TCR library used RNA extracted from PBMCs. The authors built TCR beta libraries using iRepertoire HTBI primers and Arm-PCR of CDR3 regions. TCRdb re-called the multiplex PCR reads with MiXCR, one entry per CDR3 protein. The table lists 420,000 or so distinct CDR3 sequences, 23% of them singletons, with about a quarter in the top ten. Sample: peripheral blood mononuclear cells (PBMCs), taken when the disease was refractory, from a patient treated with antithyroid drugs. The receptors originated from a female donor with Graves disease.

This clonotype occurred many times. CDR3: CAWRRTSSPGANVLTF. The CDR3 DNA reads TGTGCCTGGAGAAGGACTAGCTCTCCTGGGGCCAACGTCCTGACTTTC. This sequence joins TRBV30 and TRBJ2-6, with 8 bases matching TRBD2. From germline, CDR1 is GTSNPN and CDR2 SVGIG (reference sequence). Trimming at V came to 3 bases and at J to 2 bases, leaving 6 bases not matched to a gene. The CDR3 has 16 residues.

V usage is TRBV6-1 and J usage is TRBJ2-6, with a weak D call TRBD1 (5 bases). Trimming cost V 6 bases and J 0 bases, with 12 bases left between them. Germline values: CDR1 MNHNS, CDR2 SASEGT. The CDR3 has 16 amino acids. The CDR3 DNA reads TGTGCCAGCAGGACAGTCCATAGCTCTGGGGCCAACGTCCTGACTTTC. Protein: CASRTVHSSGANVLTF.

This clonotype was found many times. The chain carries TRBV5-1 and TRBJ2-7; weak D call: TRBD2 (6 bases). Per the germline V gene, CDR1 is SGHRS and CDR2 is YFSETQ. The V end was cut by 0 bases, the J end by 11 bases, with 15 bases between. The CDR3 is 13 residues long. Here the CDR3 reads CASSLAGEVFEYF. The DNA of the CDR3 is TGCGCCAGCAGCTTGGCCGGGGAGGTTTTTGAGTACTTC.

This clonotype was observed at least ten times. The chain has TRBV7-3 and TRBJ2-5; TRBD1 matches 12 bases. V was pared by 4 bases and J by 4 bases, with 7 bases of the junction left unmatched. CDR3 length: 16 residues. Germline loops: CDR1 SGHTA, CDR2 FQGTGA. The CDR3, as DNA: TGTGCCAGCAGCTCCGCGGGACAGGGGGCGGGAGAGACCCAGTACTTC. Encoded protein: CASSSAGQGAGETQYF.

The chain uses TRBV29-1 and TRBJ2-7; 9 nucleotides align to TRBD2. J gave up 3 bases and V 0 bases, and 3 bases lay outside the gene matches. CDR3 length: 14 amino acids. Germline V CDR1 and CDR2: SQVTM, ANQGSEA. The CDR3: CSVEEAAGGYEQYF. For the CDR3, the DNA is TGCAGCGTTGAAGAGGCAGCGGGAGGCTACGAGCAGTACTTC.

This clonotype was picked up a small number of times. V gene TRBV7-6 combines with J gene TRBJ2-7; TRBD1 matches at 10 bases. The CDR3 runs to 15 residues. Germline-derived CDR1 and CDR2 are SGHVS and FNYEAQ. The junction had 6 bases not matched to a gene; V was cut back by 3 bases and J by 4 bases. The CDR3 region is CASSLLPGQGYEQYF. Written as DNA, the CDR3 is TGTGCCAGCAGCTTGCTGCCGGGACAGGGGTACGAGCAGTACTTC. Drawing the rest from reference TRBV7-6 and TRBJ2-7, the complete variable domain is GAGVSQSPRYKVTKRGQDVALRCDPISGHVSLYWYRQALGQGPEFLTYFNYEAQQDKSGLPNDRFSAERPEGSISTLTIQRTEQRDSAMYRCASSLLPGQGYEQYFGPGTRLTVT.

The chain couples TRBV6-2 or TRBV6-3 to TRBJ2-3, with 8 positions matching TRBD2. CDR3 length equals 17 residues. J gave up 2 bases and V 7 bases, and 14 bases lay outside the gene matches. Germline V lookup: CDR1 MNHEY, CDR2 SVGEGT. The CDR3 loop reads CASIPSLASGSTDTQYF. In DNA, the CDR3 is TGTGCCAGCATCCCAAGTTTGGCTAGCGGGTCCACAGATACGCAGTATTTT.

The chain is built from TRBV24-1 and TRBJ2-7; D is possibly TRBD1 or TRBD2 (6 bases each). The CDR3 totals 15 residues. CDR1 KGHDR and CDR2 SFDVKD come from the germline V gene. Trimming shortened V by 9 bases and J by 0 bases, and 17 bases separated the two germline ends. CDR3 amino acids: CATFNGGDTSYEQYF. CDR3 bases: TGTGCCACCTTCAACGGAGGGGACACCTCCTACGAGCAGTACTTC.

This clonotype occurred a few times. V is TRBV28 and J is TRBJ1-2; TRBD1 agrees at 11 bases. Germline-derived CDR1 and CDR2 are MDHEN and SYDVKM. The ends lost 5 bases at V and 4 bases at J; junction bases unmatched: 9. The CDR3 length is 16 residues. The CDR3 nucleotides read TGTGCCAGCAGTGTAATTCGGACAGGGGGCGGCTATGGCTACACCTTC. It yields the protein CASSVIRTGGGYGYTF.

This clonotype was recorded at least ten times. CDR3 in amino acids: CASSPRAFNGYTF. DNA for the CDR3: TGTGCCAGCAGTCCTCGCGCCTTTAATGGCTACACCTTC. V is TRBV28 and J is TRBJ1-2; no reliable D call. The V gene's germline CDR1 is MDHEN and CDR2 SYDVKM. Trimming shortened V by 5 bases and J by 6 bases, and 13 bases separated the two germline ends. The CDR3 runs to 13 residues.

This clonotype came up a few times. V is TRBV3-1 and J is TRBJ2-1; 15 bases line up with TRBD2. CDR3 length: 19 residues. The V and J ends lost 4 bases and 7 bases, in that order; junction bases with no gene match: 14. Germline-derived CDR1 and CDR2 are LGHDT and YNNKEL (reference sequence). CDR3 region: CASSPTGQGGTSGRNEQFF. The CDR3, as DNA: TGTGCCAGCAGCCCAACGGGGCAGGGAGGGACTAGCGGGAGGAATGAGCAGTTCTTC.

Worth noting for this clonotype: The junction and the germline gene differ at one end; a read error may be behind it. The chain joins TRBV5-1 to TRBJ1-1; TRBD1 aligns across 7 bases. The CDR3 sequence is 16 residues long. The germline V gene encodes CDR1 SGHRS and CDR2 YFSETQ. DNA for the CDR3: TGTGCCAGCAGCCCACACACCCTAAGGGGGCCCGGTGAAGCTTTCTTT. It yields the protein CASSPHTLRGPGEAFF.

In its sample, this clonotype was seen many times. This chain connects TRBV11-1 to TRBJ2-5; the match to TRBD2 covers 12 bases. CDR3 length: 15 residues. Germline CDR1 reads SGHAT; CDR2 reads FQDESV (reference sequence). V gave up 5 bases and J gave up 5 bases; unmatched junction bases: 6. CDR3 sequence reads: CASSPRLAGAETQYF. The CDR3 DNA reads as TGTGCCAGCAGCCCAAGACTAGCGGGAGCGGAGACCCAGTACTTC.

V gene TRBV20-1 combines with J gene TRBJ1-2; a weak D match, TRBD1 (5 bases). This CDR3 is 18 amino acids long. Trimming took 0 bases from V and 3 from J, leaving 23 bases between them. The V gene's germline CDR1 is DFQATT and CDR2 SNEGSKA (reference sequence). Here the CDR3 reads CSARDLQLLGRVDYGYTF. CDR3 coding DNA: TGCAGTGCTAGAGATCTACAACTGCTGGGCAGGGTGGACTATGGCTACACCTTC.

This clonotype was counted many times. The CDR3, as DNA: TGTGCCAGCTCAGCCTTCTCTGGGGCCAACGTCCTGACTTTC. Translating gives CASSAFSGANVLTF. The chain combines TRBV18 with TRBJ2-6; D is undetermined. Trimming pared 5 bases from V and 0 bases from J, leaving 5 bases between. CDR3 length: 14 residues. The germline CDR1 and CDR2 sequences are KGHSH and LQKENI.

At least ten counts were recorded for this clonotype. The chain couples TRBV3-1 to TRBJ1-5, with D uncertain. The CDR3 sequence is 11 residues long. With 8 bases removed from V and 3 bases from J, the gap between germline ends came to 5 bases. Germline CDR1 is LGHDT and CDR2 is YNNKEL (reference sequence). The CDR3 coding sequence is TGTGCCAGCGGCAACAATCAGCCCCAGCATTTT. Translating gives CASGNNQPQHF.

The sample holds many counts of this clonotype. V gene TRBV5-8 combines with J gene TRBJ1-1; possible D gene TRBD1, 6 bases. Trimming took 4 bases from V and 7 from J, leaving 14 bases between them. CDR1 and CDR2 from the germline V gene are SGHTS and YDEGEE. The CDR3 sequence is 13 residues long. The DNA for the CDR3 is TGTGCCAGCAGCCAACAGGGAGTAGGTGAAGCTTTCTTT. This translates into CASSQQGVGEAFF.

There are many counts of this clonotype. The chain links TRBV29-1 to TRBJ2-7, with D possibly being TRBD2 (5 bases). The V end lost 7 bases, the J end lost 7 bases, and 14 bases lay between the germline ends. The CDR3 spans 11 residues. Germline V gives CDR1 SQVTM, CDR2 ANQGSEA. CDR3: CSARIAREQYF. The DNA of the CDR3 is TGCAGCGCCAGGATAGCGCGGGAGCAGTACTTC.

This clonotype appeared many times. The V and J genes are TRBV28 and TRBJ2-2; D unresolved. Germline CDR1 is MDHEN and CDR2 is SYDVKM. The CDR3 length is 12 residues. The V and J ends lost 1 base and 7 bases respectively, with 4 bases between them. CDR3 sequence: CASSLFVGELFF. Here the CDR3 DNA reads TGTGCCAGCAGTTTATTTGTCGGGGAGCTGTTTTTT.

The chain joins TRBV19 to TRBJ2-2; 7 bases are shared with TRBD1. Trimming removed 7 bases from V and 5 bases from J; junction bases left unmatched: 13. Per the germline V gene, CDR1 is LNHDA and CDR2 is SQIVND (reference sequence). This CDR3 spans 16 amino acids. The CDR3 spells CASTSVGRGSTGELFF. CDR3 DNA sequence: TGTGCCAGTACCTCCGTCGGCAGGGGGAGTACCGGGGAGCTGTTTTTT.

This clonotype was observed at least ten times. The chain carries TRBV12-3 or TRBV12-4 and TRBJ2-6; D might be TRBD1 (6 bases). The CDR3 covers 16 residues. The V end lost 6 bases, the J end lost 0 bases, and 12 bases lay between the germline ends. The DNA of the CDR3 is TGTGCCAGCAGCCGCCAGGGGACCTCTGGGGCCAACGTCCTGACTTTC. This gives the protein CASSRQGTSGANVLTF.

The table lists this clonotype with a few counts. The chain links TRBV12-3 or TRBV12-4 to TRBJ2-7; 8 nucleotides agree with TRBD2. J was trimmed by 2 bases and V by 0 bases; bases with no gene match: 6. The CDR3 contains 16 residues. The CDR3 protein is CASSLAQREYTYEQYF. DNA for the CDR3: TGTGCCAGCAGTTTAGCCCAGCGGGAGTACACCTACGAGCAGTACTTC.

The J gene is TRBJ2-6, the V gene TRBV12-3 or TRBV12-4; 7 nucleotides line up with TRBD1. Trimming cost V 1 base and J 2 bases; bases outside gene matches: 2. The CDR3 is 16 amino acids. CDR3 in amino acids: CASSLETGAGANVLTF. The CDR3 DNA follows: TGTGCCAGCAGTTTAGAAACAGGGGCTGGGGCCAACGTCCTGACTTTC.

This clonotype was picked up a small number of times. For the CDR3, the DNA is TGTGCCACCAGCAGCTCCGGGCAACGAGGGAGGGAACTGTTTTTT. This gives the protein CATSSSGQRGRELFF. The chain joins TRBV15 to TRBJ1-4; D call uncertain. The CDR3 runs to 15 residues. V was cut by 3 bases and J by 12 bases, with 20 bases left in between. Germline V gene sequence: CDR1 LNHNV, CDR2 YYDKDF (reference sequence).

V usage is TRBV6-6 and J usage is TRBJ2-2, with a possible D match to TRBD2 (6 bases). The CDR3 extends over 16 amino acids. The V end lost 0 bases, the J end lost 0 bases, and 8 bases lay between the germline ends. The V gene's germline CDR1 is MNHNY and CDR2 SVGAGI (reference sequence). CDR3 region: CASSYSGEANTGELFF. CDR3 DNA sequence: TGTGCCAGCAGTTACTCGGGGGAGGCGAACACCGGGGAGCTGTTTTTT.

This clonotype was seen ten or more times. The chain has TRBV2 and TRBJ2-7, with TRBD1 identical over 7 bases. This CDR3 has 15 residues. Per the germline V gene, CDR1 is SNHLY and CDR2 is FYNNEI. The trim removed 4 bases at V and 6 bases at J, leaving 12 bases unmatched. The CDR3, as DNA: TGTGCCAGCAGTGGAGAGAACAGGGGAAAGGGCGAGCAGTACTTC. Translation: CASSGENRGKGEQYF.

This clonotype occurred many times. The V gene is TRBV20-1, the J gene TRBJ1-2; tentatively, D is TRBD1 (6 bases). CDR3 length: 14 residues. The germline V gene encodes CDR1 DFQATT and CDR2 SNEGSKA (reference sequence). The V gene lost 2 bases and the J gene lost 8 bases, with 18 bases spanning the gap. The CDR3 region has the DNA TGCAGTGCTAGATTGCGCCAGGGGAGTGAGGGCTACACCTTC. This gives the protein CSARLRQGSEGYTF.

The chain recombines TRBV24-1 with TRBJ1-2; perhaps TRBD1 as D (5 bases). CDR1 is KGHDR and CDR2 is SFDVKD in the germline V gene. The CDR3 extends over 14 amino acids. V was cut by 3 bases and J by 5 bases, with 12 bases left in between. CDR3 bases: TGTGCCACCAGTGATGCGCAGGGTCGGTATGGCTACACCTTC. Translation gives CATSDAQGRYGYTF.

This clonotype was detected ten times or more. The J gene is TRBJ2-7, the V gene TRBV2, with TRBD2 matching 9 bases. The CDR3 spans 15 residues. Germline V gives CDR1 SNHLY, CDR2 FYNNEI. V shed 6 bases, J shed 3 bases, and the junction held 9 bases outside the gene matches. The CDR3 DNA reads TGTGCCAGCAGGGACGGGACTAGCCCTTTCTACGAGCAGTACTTC. Its protein is CASRDGTSPFYEQYF.

The chain combines TRBV20-1 with TRBJ2-1, with 7 bases fitting TRBD1. Germline values: CDR1 DFQATT, CDR2 SNEGSKA (reference sequence). This CDR3 is built from 14 residues. V trimming: 6 bases; J trimming: 1 base; junction bases outside the gene matches: 6. CDR3 sequence: CSAFGTDSYNEQFF. The CDR3 nucleotides are TGCAGTGCGTTCGGGACAGATTCCTACAATGAGCAGTTCTTC.